This T cell receptor beta chain was captured in a study of T cell responses to AZD1222 COVID-19 vaccine. Concerning this clone: Its antigen is unknown.

Findings and caveats of the study: A mostly white British donor set with more females was recruited, and clonal diversity was possibly underestimated. Targets within unmutated variant regions were reportedly found for nearly half of spike-specific TCRs.

Produced via immunoSEQ multiplex PCR; TCRdb's table is partial and in-frame only. The sample holds about 83,000 clones, about 91% seen once. The specimen comprised peripheral blood, sampled 28 days after the second AZD1222 dose. The clonotype was recovered from an adult who received the AZD1222 COVID-19 vaccine.

The DNA for the CDR3 is TGTGCCAGCAGCTTAGCGGCTTTACTTAACACCGGGGAGCTGTTTTTT. As protein: CASSLAALLNTGELFF. The chain has TRBV5-6 and TRBJ2-2; D might be TRBD2 (5 bases). V was pared by 2 bases and J by 2 bases, with 13 bases between. CDR1 SGHDT and CDR2 YYEEEE come from the germline V gene. The CDR3 sequence is 16 residues long.